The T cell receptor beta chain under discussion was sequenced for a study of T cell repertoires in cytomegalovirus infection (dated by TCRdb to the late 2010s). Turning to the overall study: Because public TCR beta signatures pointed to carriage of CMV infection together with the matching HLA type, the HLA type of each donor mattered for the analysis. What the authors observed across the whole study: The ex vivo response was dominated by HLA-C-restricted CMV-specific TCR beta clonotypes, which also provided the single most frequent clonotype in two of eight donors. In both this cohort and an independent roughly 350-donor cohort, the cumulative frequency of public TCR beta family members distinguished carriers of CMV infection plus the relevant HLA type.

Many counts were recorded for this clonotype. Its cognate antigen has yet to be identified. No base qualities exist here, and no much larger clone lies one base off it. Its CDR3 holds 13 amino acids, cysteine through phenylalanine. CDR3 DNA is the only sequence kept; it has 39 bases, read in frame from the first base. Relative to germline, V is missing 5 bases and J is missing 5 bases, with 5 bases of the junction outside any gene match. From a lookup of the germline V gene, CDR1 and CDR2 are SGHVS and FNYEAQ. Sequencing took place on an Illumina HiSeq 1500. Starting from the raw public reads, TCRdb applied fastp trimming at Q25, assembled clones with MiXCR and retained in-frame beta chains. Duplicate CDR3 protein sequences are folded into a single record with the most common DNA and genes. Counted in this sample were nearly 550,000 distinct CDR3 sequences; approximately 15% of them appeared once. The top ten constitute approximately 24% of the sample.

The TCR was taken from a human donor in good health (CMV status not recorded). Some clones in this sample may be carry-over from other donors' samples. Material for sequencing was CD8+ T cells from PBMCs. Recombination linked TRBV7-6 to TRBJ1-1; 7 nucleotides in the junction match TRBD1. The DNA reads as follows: TGTGCCAGCAGCCGTACAGGGGATACTGAAGCTTTCTTT. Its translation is CASSRTGDTEAFF.